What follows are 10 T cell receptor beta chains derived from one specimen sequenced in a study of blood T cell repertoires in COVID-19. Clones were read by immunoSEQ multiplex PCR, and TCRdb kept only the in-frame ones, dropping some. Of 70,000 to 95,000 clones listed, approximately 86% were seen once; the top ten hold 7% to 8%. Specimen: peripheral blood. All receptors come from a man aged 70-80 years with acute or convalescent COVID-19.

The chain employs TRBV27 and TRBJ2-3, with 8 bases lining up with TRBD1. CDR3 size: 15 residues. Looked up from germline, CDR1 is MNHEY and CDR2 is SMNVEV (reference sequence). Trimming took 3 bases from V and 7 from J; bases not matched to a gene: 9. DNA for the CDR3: TGTGCCAGCAGTTTGAACGGGGACAGGCGAAATACGCAGTATTTT. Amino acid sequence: CASSLNGDRRNTQYF.

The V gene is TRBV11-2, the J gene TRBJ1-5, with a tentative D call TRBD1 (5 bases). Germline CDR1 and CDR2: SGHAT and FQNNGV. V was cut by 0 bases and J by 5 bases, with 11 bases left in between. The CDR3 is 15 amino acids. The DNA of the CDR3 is TGTGCCAGCAGCTTAGATGGGAGGGGTGATCAGCCCCAGCATTTT. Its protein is CASSLDGRGDQPQHF.

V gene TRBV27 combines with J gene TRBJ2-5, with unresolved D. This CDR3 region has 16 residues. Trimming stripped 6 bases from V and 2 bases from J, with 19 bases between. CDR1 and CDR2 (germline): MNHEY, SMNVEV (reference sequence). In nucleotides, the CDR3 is TGTGCCAGCAGGACCATCGGTGGAGCCTCGCAAGAGACCCAGTACTTC. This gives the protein CASRTIGGASQETQYF.

CDR3 residues: CASSLFRAGQPQHF. The CDR3 region has the DNA TGTGCCAGCAGCTTGTTTAGGGCGGGGCAGCCCCAGCATTTT. The rearrangement links TRBV5-6 to TRBJ1-5; D gene unclear. This CDR3 spans 14 amino acids. Germline CDR1 reads SGHDT; CDR2 reads YYEEEE. V was pared by 1 base and J by 7 bases, with 12 bases between. Supplemented by reference TRBV5-6 and TRBJ1-5, the full variable domain reads DAGVTQSPTHLIKTRGQQVTLRCSPKSGHDTVSWYQQALGQGPQFIFQYYEEEERQRGNFPDRFSGHQFPNYSSELNVNALLLGDSALYLCASSLFRAGQPQHFGDGTRLSIL.

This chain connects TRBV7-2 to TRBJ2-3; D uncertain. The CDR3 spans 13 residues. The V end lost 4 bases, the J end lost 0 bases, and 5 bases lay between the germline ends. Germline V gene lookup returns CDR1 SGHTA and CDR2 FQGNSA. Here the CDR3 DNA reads TGTGCCAGCAGCTATCCTAGCACAGATACGCAGTATTTT. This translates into CASSYPSTDTQYF.

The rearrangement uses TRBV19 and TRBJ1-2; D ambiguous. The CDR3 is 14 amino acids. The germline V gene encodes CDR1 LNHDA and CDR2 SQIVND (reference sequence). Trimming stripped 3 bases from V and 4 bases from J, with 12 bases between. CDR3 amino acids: CASSIGVDSYGYTF. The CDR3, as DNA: TGTGCCAGTAGTATTGGGGTGGACTCCTATGGCTACACCTTC.

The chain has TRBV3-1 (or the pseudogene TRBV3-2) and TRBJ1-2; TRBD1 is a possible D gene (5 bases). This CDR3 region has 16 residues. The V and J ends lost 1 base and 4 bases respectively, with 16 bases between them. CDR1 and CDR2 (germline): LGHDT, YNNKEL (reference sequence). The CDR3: CASSQGGRGSGYGYTF. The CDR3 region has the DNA TGTGCCAGCAGCCAAGGGGGAAGGGGCTCGGGCTATGGCTACACCTTC.

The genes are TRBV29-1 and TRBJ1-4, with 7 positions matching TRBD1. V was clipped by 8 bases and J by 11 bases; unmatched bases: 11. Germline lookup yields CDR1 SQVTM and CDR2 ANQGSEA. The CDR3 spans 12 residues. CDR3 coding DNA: TGCAGCATGGGACAGCGTAATGGGAAACTGTTTTTT. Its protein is CSMGQRNGKLFF. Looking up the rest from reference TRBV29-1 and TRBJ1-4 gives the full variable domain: SAVISQKPSRDICQRGTSLTIQCQVDSQVTMMFWYRQQPGQSLTLIATANQGSEATYESGFVIDKFPISRPNLTFSTLTVSNMSPEDSSIYLCSMGQRNGKLFFGSGTQLSVL.

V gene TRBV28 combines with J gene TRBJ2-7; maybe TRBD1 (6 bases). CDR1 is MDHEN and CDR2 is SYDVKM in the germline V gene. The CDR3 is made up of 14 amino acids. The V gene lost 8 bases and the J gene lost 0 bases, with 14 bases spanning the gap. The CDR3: CASRRTDVSYEQYF. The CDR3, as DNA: TGTGCCAGCCGGCGGACAGACGTCTCCTACGAGCAGTACTTC. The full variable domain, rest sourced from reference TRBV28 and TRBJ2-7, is DVKVTQSSRYLVKRTGEKVFLECVQDMDHENMFWYRQDPGLGLRLIYFSYDVKMKEKGDIPEGYSVSREKKERFSLILESASTNQTSMYLCASRRTDVSYEQYFGPGTRLTVT.

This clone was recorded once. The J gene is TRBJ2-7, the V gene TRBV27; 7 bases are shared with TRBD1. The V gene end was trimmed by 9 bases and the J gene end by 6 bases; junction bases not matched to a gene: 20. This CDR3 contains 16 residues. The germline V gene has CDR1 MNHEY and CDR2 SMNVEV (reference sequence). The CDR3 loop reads CARSGTTSGGPPEQYF. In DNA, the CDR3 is TGTGCCAGGAGTGGCACCACCTCAGGGGGACCCCCCGAGCAGTACTTC.